This T cell receptor (beta chain) stems from a study of patients and donors after allogeneic stem cell transplantation. Trimming left V 4 bases short and J 8 bases short, with 9 bases between. Looked up from germline, CDR1 is SGHRS and CDR2 is YFSETQ. The CDR3 has 11 residues. In TCRdb, the RT-PCR reads were re-called with MiXCR into one record per CDR3 protein. The sample consists of about 160,000 distinct CDR3 sequences, about two fifths of them appearing once. The clonotype was recovered from a human donor who was either an allogeneic HSCT recipient or a stem cell or donor lymphocyte infusion donor (not recorded which). It is not recorded whose cells these are; they may come from a transplant donor. V is TRBV5-1 and J is TRBJ1-1; D is unresolved. The specimen was blood, either unsorted or a sorted T cell fraction (not recorded which). The CDR3 DNA is TGCGCCAGCAGCCACGGGGAGGAAGCTTTCTTT. It is translated as CASSHGEEAFF.